Below are 15 T cell receptor beta chains sequenced from a single sample in a study of TET2 disruption in CD19-targeted CAR T cells. Treatment given: autologous CTL019 cells: CD19 CAR with 4-1BB and CD3 zeta domains. The method was immunoSEQ multiplex PCR; TCRdb's version includes in-frame clones alone and lacks a portion of them. This table lists 25,000 to 30,000 clones. Antigen specificity for these receptors is unknown. The sequencing here drew on CD8- CAR+ T cells sorted from cultured blood T cells, taken for CD19 CAR T cell therapy. Sample subset: CD8-negative CAR-positive T cells from the infusion product. The source of these receptors is an older man with chronic lymphocytic leukemia.

Incomplete CDR3 DNA: TGTGCCAGCTCACTTACGGGGGATAATCAGCCC. This encodes CASSLTGDNQP. From start to end, the CDR3 is CASSLTGDNQPQHF. V is TRBV18 and J is TRBJ1-5; D is possibly TRBD1 (5 bases). The read terminates 3 residues ahead of where the CDR3 ends, so the germline J gene completes it. This CDR3 is built from 14 residues. From germline, CDR1 is KGHSH and CDR2 LQKENI. V was clipped by 4 bases and J by 4 bases, with 11 bases between them.

Remarks on this clone: The read gets to within 3 residues of the CDR3 end, and the germline J gene fills in the rest. The chain uses TRBV10-3 and TRBJ2-7, with a weak D call TRBD1 (6 bases). Trimming stripped 0 bases from V and 2 bases from J, with 11 bases between. The CDR3 runs 15 residues. CDR1 ENHRY and CDR2 SYGVKD come from the germline V gene. CDR3 DNA (partial): TGTGCCATCAGTGAGTCCAAGGGGGTTGCCTACGAG. Translated, it gives CAISESKGVAYE. The CDR3 in full is CAISESKGVAYEQYF.

Note on this clone: The sequenced fragment ends 3 residues before the CDR3 boundary, so the rest is inferred from the germline J gene. This chain connects TRBV19 to TRBJ2-3; TRBD1 aligns across 7 bases. J was trimmed by 3 bases and V by 5 bases; bases with no gene match: 8. Germline-derived CDR1 and CDR2 are LNHDA and SQIVND (reference sequence). The CDR3 extends over 15 amino acids. CDR3 sequence: CASSAVGQITDTQYF. The DNA read from the CDR3 is TGTGCCAGTAGTGCCGTGGGACAGATAACAGATACG.

On this clone itself: Sequencing ends 3 residues short of the CDR3 end; the germline J gene provides the rest. The rearrangement joins TRBV6-2 or TRBV6-3 to TRBJ1-2; perhaps TRBD1 as D (5 bases). This CDR3 comprises 16 residues. Germline CDR1 and CDR2: MNHEY and SVGEGT. The CDR3 here is CASSYPLGQVTYDYTF. CDR3 DNA, as far as it was read: TGTGCCAGCAGTTACCCCCTGGGGCAGGTGACCTACGAC.

The CDR3 bases that were read are TGTGCCTGGAGTACGGGACAGGGAACCCAAGAGACC. This encodes CAWSTGQGTQET. The whole CDR3 protein reads CAWSTGQGTQETQYF. The V gene is TRBV30, the J gene TRBJ2-5; the match to TRBD1 covers 9 bases. The read finishes 3 residues shy of the CDR3 end, and the germline J gene is used to complete it. The CDR3 totals 15 residues. V shed 2 bases, J shed 1 base, and the junction held 5 bases outside the gene matches. The germline gives CDR1 GTSNPN, CDR2 SVGIG (reference sequence).

As for this clone: From the germline J gene comes the end of the CDR3, since the read stops 3 residues before it. The chain is built from TRBV5-6 and TRBJ1-2, with TRBD1 matching over 7 bases. Germline V gene sequence: CDR1 SGHDT, CDR2 YYEEEE. The CDR3 loop spans 15 amino acids. The CDR3 is CASSPQGVSSYDYTF. The covered CDR3 bases are TGTGCCAGCAGCCCGCAGGGGGTGAGCTCCTACGAC. Combining the CDR3 with reference TRBV5-6 and TRBJ1-2 gives the whole variable domain DAGVTQSPTHLIKTRGQQVTLRCSPKSGHDTVSWYQQALGQGPQFIFQYYEEEERQRGNFPDRFSGHQFPNYSSELNVNALLLGDSALYLCASSPQGVSSYDYTFGSGTRLTVV.

The CDR3 sequence is CSARDRPGLQETQYF. The DNA read from the CDR3 is TGCAGTGCTAGAGATCGGCCGGGACTTCAAGAGACC. The gene calls are TRBV20-1 and TRBJ2-5, with TRBD2 as a possible D gene (6 bases). From the germline J gene comes the end of the CDR3, since the read stops 3 residues before it. V was pared by 0 bases and J by 2 bases, with 13 bases between. The CDR3 loop spans 15 amino acids. Looked up from germline, CDR1 is DFQATT and CDR2 is SNEGSKA (reference sequence).

Points on this clone: The missing CDR3 end, 3 residues past where the read stops, is filled in from the germline J gene. This chain links TRBV6-2 or TRBV6-3 with TRBJ1-1, with D maybe TRBD1 (5 bases). The CDR3 runs to 13 residues. V lost 8 bases, J lost 0 bases, and 10 bases lay in between. Germline V gives CDR1 MNHEY, CDR2 SVGEGT. The sequenced part of the CDR3 DNA is TGTGCCAGCTCGGGGACTATGAACACTGAA. It specifies CASSGTMNTE. The whole CDR3 sequence reads CASSGTMNTEAFF.

Comment on this clone: The read ends 3 residues shy of where the CDR3 ends; the end is completed using the germline J gene. J is TRBJ1-5 and V is TRBV6-2 or TRBV6-3; 8 nucleotides match TRBD1. The CDR3 is made up of 14 amino acids. CDR1 and CDR2 from the germline V gene are MNHEY and SVGEGT. The J segment lost 6 bases and the V segment lost 0 bases, leaving 1 base of the junction unmatched. The part of the CDR3 DNA that was read is TGTGCCAGCAGTTACTCGACAGGGGTTCAGCCC. Amino acid sequence: CASSYSTGVQP. The complete CDR3 protein is CASSYSTGVQPQHF.

To note about this clone: The read halts 3 residues ahead of the CDR3 end, with the missing end drawn from the germline J gene. The chain is built from TRBV7-8 and TRBJ2-1; 10 bases align to TRBD2. V gave up 5 bases and J gave up 5 bases; unmatched junction bases: 6. The CDR3 has 15 amino acids. CDR1 is SGHVS and CDR2 is FQNEAQ in the germline V gene. Here the CDR3 reads CASSDWTSGNNEQFF. CDR3 bases read: TGTGCCAGCAGCGATTGGACTAGCGGCAACAATGAG.

Points on this clone: The read ends 3 residues before the CDR3 terminus; that terminus is restored from the germline J gene. The chain combines TRBV12-5 with TRBJ1-6; D is unresolved. Looked up from germline, CDR1 is LGHNT and CDR2 is FRNRAP. This CDR3 has 14 amino acids. Trimming took 9 bases from V and 5 from J, leaving 14 bases between them. This CDR3 reads CASRPDSDNSPLHF. The CDR3 DNA, read in part, is TGTGCTAGCCGTCCTGACTCTGATAATTCACCC. Complete variable domain (other parts from reference TRBV12-5 and TRBJ1-6): DARVTQTPRHKVTEMGQEVTMRCQPILGHNTVFWYRQTMMQGLELLAYFRNRAPLDDSGMPKDRFSAEMPDATLATLKIQPSEPRDSAVYFCASRPDSDNSPLHFGNGTRLTVT.

Comments on this clone: Read coverage stops 3 residues before the CDR3 terminus; the germline J gene supplies the remainder. The rearrangement joins TRBV6-1 to TRBJ1-1; D may be TRBD1 (5 bases). The CDR3 length is 13 residues. Trimming pared 1 base from V and 5 bases from J, leaving 8 bases between. Germline values: CDR1 MNHNS, CDR2 SASEGT. This chain's CDR3 is CASSEGRTTEAFF. CDR3 bases read: TGTGCCAGCAGTGAAGGTAGGACAACTGAA.

On this clone: The read halts 3 residues ahead of the CDR3 end, with the missing end drawn from the germline J gene. The J gene is TRBJ2-7, the V gene TRBV12-3 or TRBV12-4; unclear D gene. V shed 2 bases and J shed 5 bases, with 10 bases lying between them. The CDR3 totals 13 residues. The CDR3 loop is CASSLSTAHEQYF. CDR3 DNA (partial): TGTGCCAGCAGTTTATCCACTGCCCACGAG.

A remark on this clone: The junction differs from germline at one of its ends, possibly a read error. The sequenced fragment ends 3 residues before the CDR3 boundary, so the rest is inferred from the germline J gene. The chain has TRBV19 and TRBJ2-7; D unclear. In germline, CDR1 is LNHDA, CDR2 SQIVND (reference sequence). The CDR3 consists of 15 residues. The sequenced CDR3 bases are TGTGCCAGCAGTATGTTTCCCCAAAGCGCCTACGAG. Its protein is CASSMFPQSAYE. The full-length CDR3 reads as CASSMFPQSAYEQYF.

According to its frequency, this clone is medium-sized. Coverage ceases 3 residues before the CDR3 finishes, and the germline J gene fills in the end. This chain connects TRBV10-3 to TRBJ2-2; D perhaps matches TRBD2 (5 bases). Trimming removed 6 bases from V and 9 bases from J, with 11 bases in between. Germline lookup yields CDR1 ENHRY and CDR2 SYGVKD. The CDR3 spans 12 residues. The CDR3 DNA, read in part, is TGTGCCATCAGAGGACTGCTCCGGGAG. This codes for CAIRGLLRE. The full CDR3 protein is CAIRGLLRELFF.